This T cell receptor beta chain appears in the sequencing data of a study of cytomegalovirus exposure and HLA in healthy donors. Study results and limitations: A later analysis, which compared TCR beta chains of equal frequency, found the HLA-associated ones more clonally expanded. Most TCR sequences proved rare, with some public TCRs found in many donors. A cluster of highly shared sequence variants was likely a sequencing artifact.

This clone has more than one count but fewer than ten. Antigen unknown. It was with 60 Vbeta and 13 Jbeta primers that the PCR ran. Clones were read by immunoSEQ multiplex PCR, and TCRdb kept only the in-frame ones, dropping some. The profile covers 150,000 to 200,000 clones, with approximately 85% appearing a single time and about 1.8% taken by the ten largest. This TCR derives from a man aged 18 to 29 in good health and CMV-seronegative. The sequenced material came from PBMCs.

In DNA form, the CDR3 reads TGTGCCAGTAACCCGGGGACAGACTACGAGCAGTACTTC. This codes for CASNPGTDYEQYF. The rearrangement links TRBV19 to TRBJ2-7; 7 bases fit TRBD1. CDR1 and CDR2 (germline): LNHDA, SQIVND (reference sequence). The length of the CDR3 is 13 residues. V lost 7 bases to trimming and J lost 3 bases; unmatched junction nucleotides: 6. Drawing the rest from reference TRBV19 and TRBJ2-7, the complete variable domain is DGGITQSPKYLFRKEGQNVTLSCEQNLNHDAMYWYRQDPGQGLRLIYYSQIVNDFQKGDIAEGYSVSREKKESFPLTVTSAQKNPTAFYLCASNPGTDYEQYFGPGTRLTVT.